This is a list of T cell receptor beta chains from one sample in a study of blood T cell repertoires in COVID-19. TCRdb's copy holds only in-frame clones and misses some; the assay was immunoSEQ multiplex PCR. The data contain about 240,000 clones, more than 75% of them seen just once; the ten biggest clones take up approximately 6.8%. The specimen sequenced was peripheral blood. These receptors all stem from a woman aged 70-85 years with active or convalescent COVID-19. Both conserved end residues are part of each CDR3. The D gene is left open where the match is weak. Rows may omit the clone size; those that give it use once, few, many or a size class.

clone_size	v_call	d_call	j_call	cdr3_nt	cdr3_aa
NA	TRBV2	NA	TRBJ1-2	TGTGCCAGCAGTTTTGGACGTGGGGCTGGCTACACCTTC	CASSFGRGAGYTF
NA	TRBV11-2	TRBD1	TRBJ1-4	TGTGCCAGCAGCTTGGGAGACAGGGTTATCGTTAGTGAAAAACTGTTTTTT	CASSLGDRVIVSEKLFF
NA	TRBV15	TRBD1	TRBJ1-1	TGTGCCACCACGCTGGACAGGATGAACACTGAAGCTTTCTTT	CATTLDRMNTEAFF
NA	TRBV27	NA	TRBJ2-7	TGTGCCAGCAGCCCCACAGGGTTCGAGCAGTACTTC	CASSPTGFEQYF
NA	TRBV19	TRBD1	TRBJ2-6	TGTGCCAGTAGGGGGGGACACGACAGGGGATTTGTATCGGGCAACGTCCTGACTTTC	CASRGGHDRGFVSGNVLTF
NA	TRBV6-5	NA	TRBJ1-4	TGTGCCAGCACCCGGGTGGGTGAAAAACTGTTTTTT	CASTRVGEKLFF
NA	TRBV9	TRBD1	TRBJ1-4	TGTGCCAGCAGCGTAGCGACAGGGACTCAAGGAAAACTGTTTTTT	CASSVATGTQGKLFF
NA	TRBV5-4	NA	TRBJ2-3	TGTGCCAGCAGAGGGGTCCAGTCTAGCACAGATACGCAGTATTTT	CASRGVQSSTDTQYF
NA	TRBV20-1	TRBD2	TRBJ2-5	TGCAGTGCCATCCCGGGGGGGAGCCAGTACTTC	CSAIPGGSQYF
NA	TRBV7-9	NA	TRBJ2-5	TGTGCCAGCACCTTTAGTGTCCGGTTGCAAGAGACCCAGTACTTC	CASTFSVRLQETQYF
NA	TRBV6-5	TRBD1	TRBJ2-7	TGTGCCACCTGGACAGGGCTAGTGCCCTACGAGCAGTACTTC	CATWTGLVPYEQYF
NA	TRBV6-5	TRBD1	TRBJ1-5	TGTGCCAGCAAAAAGGACAGGGGGAGCAATCAGCCCCAGCATTTT	CASKKDRGSNQPQHF
NA	TRBV7-9	NA	TRBJ1-1	TGTGCCAGCAGCTTAGTCCCAGACACTGAAGCTTTCTTT	CASSLVPDTEAFF
NA	TRBV5-1	NA	TRBJ2-2	TGCGCCAGCAGCCGAGAGACAGCGAACACCGGGGAGCTGTTTTTT	CASSRETANTGELFF
NA	TRBV19	TRBD2	TRBJ2-1	TGTGCCAGTAGTCTTCAAGCGGGGTGGGAGCAGTTCTTC	CASSLQAGWEQFF
NA	TRBV7-2	NA	TRBJ1-4	TGTGCCAGCAGCTTAGCGTCGGGAGGTAATGAAAAACTGTTTTTT	CASSLASGGNEKLFF
NA	TRBV19	TRBD1	TRBJ1-4	TGTGCCAGTACCCGGACAGGCACTAATGAAAAACTGTTTTTT	CASTRTGTNEKLFF
NA	TRBV6-2/TRBV6-3	NA	TRBJ1-2	TGTGCCAGCAGCCATGCTGGCGGCTACACCTTC	CASSHAGGYTF
NA	TRBV5-1	NA	TRBJ1-6	TGCGCCAGCAGCCCCCTTGGGGGGTGGGCTTCACCCCTCCACTTT	CASSPLGGWASPLHF
once	TRBV5-1	NA	TRBJ1-2	TGCGCCAGCAGCCCGGACGGAGGGATGGGTGGCTACACCTTC	CASSPDGGMGGYTF
NA	TRBV5-1	TRBD1	TRBJ2-1	TGCGCCAGCAGCCAAGGACAGGGTTATGAGCAGTTCTTC	CASSQGQGYEQFF
NA	TRBV14	TRBD2	TRBJ2-1	TGTGCCAGCAGCCAAGGTCTAGCGGGGGGGACAGGGTACTACAATGAGCAGTTCTTC	CASSQGLAGGTGYYNEQFF
NA	TRBV4-1	NA	TRBJ1-1	TGCGCCAGCAGCCAAGATCGGGCTGAAGCTTTCTTT	CASSQDRAEAFF
NA	TRBV5-1	NA	TRBJ1-3	TGCGCCAGCAGCCCGGAGTTAGCCTCTGGAAACACCATATATTTT	CASSPELASGNTIYF
NA	TRBV7-8	NA	TRBJ1-6	TGTGCCAGCAGCTTAGTACGGGGGGAAAATTCACCCCTCCACTTT	CASSLVRGENSPLHF
once	TRBV19	TRBD2	TRBJ2-3	TGTGCCACCCAGGGGCGAAGGGGGACTAGCGTTTATACGCAGTATTTT	CATQGRRGTSVYTQYF
few	TRBV10-3	NA	TRBJ1-5	TGTGCCATAGCGGAGGACCGGAATCAGCCCCAGCATTTT	CAIAEDRNQPQHF
NA	TRBV15	NA	TRBJ1-4	TGTGCCACCAGCATAGACGGACACCCAACTAATGAAAAACTGTTTTTT	CATSIDGHPTNEKLFF
NA	TRBV4-1	NA	TRBJ1-4	TGCGCCAGCAGCCATATGGAGGGCGCGACCGGGGAAAAACTGTTTTTT	CASSHMEGATGEKLFF
NA	TRBV3-1/TRBV3-2	NA	TRBJ2-7	TGTGCCAGCAGCCCATTAACAGGGTACGAGCAGTACTTC	CASSPLTGYEQYF
NA	TRBV7-2	NA	TRBJ2-1	TGTGCCAGCAGCCCCTACTACGGAAACCATGAGCAGTTCTTC	CASSPYYGNHEQFF
NA	TRBV7-3	NA	TRBJ2-3	TGTGCCAGCAGCCTAAGCCCCCGGGGGGCCGGGAATACGCAGTATTTT	CASSLSPRGAGNTQYF
few	TRBV6-5	NA	TRBJ1-5	TGTGCCAGCAGTCAATCAGGTTGGCCCCAGCATTTT	CASSQSGWPQHF
NA	TRBV6-2/TRBV6-3	NA	TRBJ2-3	TGTGCCAGCAGTTACCCCGGGGGGCCATCAGATACGCAGTATTTT	CASSYPGGPSDTQYF
NA	TRBV25-1	TRBD1	TRBJ1-4	TGTGCCAGCCGGGGACAGGGTAATGAAAAACTGTTTTTT	CASRGQGNEKLFF
NA	TRBV7-2	NA	TRBJ2-2	TGTGCCAGCAGCCCTACTGGGCTGGACACCGGGGAGCTGTTTTTT	CASSPTGLDTGELFF
NA	TRBV25-1	NA	TRBJ1-6	TGTGCCAGCACCTCTCCGGGGGGGGACAATTCACCCCTCCACTTT	CASTSPGGDNSPLHF
NA	TRBV5-1	NA	TRBJ1-3	TGCGCCAGCAGCTTGGCCGGGGGGGCATACGGTAACACCATATATTTT	CASSLAGGAYGNTIYF
few	TRBV27	TRBD1	TRBJ1-4	TGTGCCAGCAGTTTTTCCCAGGGGGCTGGGATTGAAAAACTGTTTTTT	CASSFSQGAGIEKLFF
NA	TRBV27	NA	TRBJ2-7	TGTGCCAGCGGTACTGCGTACTCCTACGAGCAGTACTTC	CASGTAYSYEQYF
NA	TRBV3-1/TRBV3-2	NA	TRBJ2-3	TGTGCCAGCAGCCAAACGCAGATTAGCACAGATACGCAGTATTTT	CASSQTQISTDTQYF
NA	TRBV11-2	TRBD1	TRBJ1-3	TGTGCCAGCAGCCAAGGACAGGGGTATGGAAACACCATATATTTT	CASSQGQGYGNTIYF
few	TRBV5-5	NA	TRBJ1-2	TGTGCCAGCAGTCAACAGGGCGGCAACTATGGCTACACCTTC	CASSQQGGNYGYTF
NA	TRBV6-4	NA	TRBJ1-1	TGTGCCAGCAGTGTAGTTGAAGCTTTCTTT	CASSVVEAFF
once	TRBV15	NA	TRBJ2-7	TGTGCCACCAGCAGCAGAGGGCGCGAGCAGTACTTC	CATSSRGREQYF
NA	TRBV9	NA	TRBJ2-6	TGTGCCAGCAGCGCTATTGGGGCCAACGTCCTGACTTTC	CASSAIGANVLTF
NA	TRBV6-6	NA	TRBJ2-3	TGTGCCAGCAGCCAGGGCCGTGGGACAGATACGCAGTATTTT	CASSQGRGTDTQYF
NA	TRBV9	TRBD1	TRBJ1-5	TGTGCCAGCAGCGTAGATGGGGACAGGGGACAGCCCCAGCATTTT	CASSVDGDRGQPQHF
NA	TRBV9	NA	TRBJ2-3	TGTGCCAGCAGCGTAGCCACTTTCACAGATACGCAGTATTTT	CASSVATFTDTQYF
NA	TRBV2	NA	TRBJ1-2	TGTGCCAGCAGTGTGGGGGGGGAGGACTACACCTTC	CASSVGGEDYTF